The entry below describes one T cell receptor (beta chain). The data were taken from a study of blood T cell repertoires in COVID-19. Germline V lookup: CDR1 SGHKS, CDR2 YYEKEE (reference sequence). The ends lost 1 base at V and 3 bases at J; junction bases unmatched: 6. CDR3 length: 16 residues. Only in-frame clones appear in the TCRdb table, and some are missing; sequencing was by immunoSEQ multiplex PCR. The sample shows some 390,000 clones, approximately 92% of them seen only once. The TCR comes from a man between 25 and 39 years old who had recovered from COVID-19. Source material: PBMCs or T cells enriched from blood (not recorded which). J is TRBJ2-7 and V is TRBV5-5, with TRBD1 matching over 11 bases. The CDR3 loop is CASSLPPGQGVYEQYF. In nucleotides, the CDR3 is TGTGCCAGCAGCTTGCCTCCGGGACAGGGGGTCTACGAGCAGTACTTC.